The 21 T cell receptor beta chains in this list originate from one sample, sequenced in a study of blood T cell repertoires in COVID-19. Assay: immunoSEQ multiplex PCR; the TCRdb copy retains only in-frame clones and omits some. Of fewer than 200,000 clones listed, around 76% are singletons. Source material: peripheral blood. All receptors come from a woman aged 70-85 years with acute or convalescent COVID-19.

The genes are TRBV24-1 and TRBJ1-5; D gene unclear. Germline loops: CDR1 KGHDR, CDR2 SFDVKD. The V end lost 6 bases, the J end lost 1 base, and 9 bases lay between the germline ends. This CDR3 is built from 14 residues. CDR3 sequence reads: CATSPGESNQPQHF. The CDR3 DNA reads TGTGCCACCAGTCCCGGGGAGAGCAATCAGCCCCAGCATTTT.

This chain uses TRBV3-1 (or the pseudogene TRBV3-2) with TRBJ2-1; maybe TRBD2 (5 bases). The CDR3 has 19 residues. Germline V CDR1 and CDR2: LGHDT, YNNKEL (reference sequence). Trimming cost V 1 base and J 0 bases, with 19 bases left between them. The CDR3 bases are TGTGCCAGCAGCCAAGGGCGGCTAGCCGACCTTAGCTCCTACAATGAGCAGTTCTTC. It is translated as CASSQGRLADLSSYNEQFF.

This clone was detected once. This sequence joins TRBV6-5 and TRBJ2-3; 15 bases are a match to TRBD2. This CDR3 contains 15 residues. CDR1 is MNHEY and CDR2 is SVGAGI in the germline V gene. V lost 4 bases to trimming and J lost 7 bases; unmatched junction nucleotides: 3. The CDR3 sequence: CASSSGLAGGNTQYF. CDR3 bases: TGTGCCAGCAGTTCGGGACTAGCGGGAGGAAATACGCAGTATTTT.

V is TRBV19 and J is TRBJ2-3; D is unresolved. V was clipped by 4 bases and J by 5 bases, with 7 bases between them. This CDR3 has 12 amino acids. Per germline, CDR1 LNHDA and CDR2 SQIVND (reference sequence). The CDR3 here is CASSTSGDTQYF. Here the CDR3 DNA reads TGTGCCAGTAGTACGTCCGGAGATACGCAGTATTTT.

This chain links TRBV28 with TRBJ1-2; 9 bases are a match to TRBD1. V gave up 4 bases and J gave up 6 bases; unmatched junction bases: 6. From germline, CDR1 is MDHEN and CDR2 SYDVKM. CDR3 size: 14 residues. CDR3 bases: TGTGCCAGCAGTTGGGACAGGGAAATAAATGGCTACACCTTC. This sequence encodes CASSWDREINGYTF.

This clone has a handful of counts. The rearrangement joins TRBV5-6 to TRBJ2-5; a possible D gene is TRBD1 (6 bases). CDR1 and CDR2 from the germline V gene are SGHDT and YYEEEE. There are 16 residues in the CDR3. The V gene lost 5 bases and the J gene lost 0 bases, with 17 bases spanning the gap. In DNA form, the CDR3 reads TGTGCCAGCAGAGGAAGCGACAGGCGCGACCAAGAGACCCAGTACTTC. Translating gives CASRGSDRRDQETQYF. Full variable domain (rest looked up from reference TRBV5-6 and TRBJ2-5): DAGVTQSPTHLIKTRGQQVTLRCSPKSGHDTVSWYQQALGQGPQFIFQYYEEEERQRGNFPDRFSGHQFPNYSSELNVNALLLGDSALYLCASRGSDRRDQETQYFGPGTRLLVL.

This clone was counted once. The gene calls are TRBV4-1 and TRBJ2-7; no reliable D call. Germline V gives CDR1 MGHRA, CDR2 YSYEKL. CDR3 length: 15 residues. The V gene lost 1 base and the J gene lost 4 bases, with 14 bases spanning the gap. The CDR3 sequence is CASSQAPVIAYEQYF. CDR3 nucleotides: TGCGCCAGCAGCCAAGCCCCGGTCATCGCGTACGAGCAGTACTTC.

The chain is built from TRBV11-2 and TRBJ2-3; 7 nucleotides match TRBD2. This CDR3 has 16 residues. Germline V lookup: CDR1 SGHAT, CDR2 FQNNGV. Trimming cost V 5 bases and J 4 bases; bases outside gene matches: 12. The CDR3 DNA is TGTGCCAGCAGCCAAAGCTTGACTAGCCGGGCAGATACGCAGTATTTT. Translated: CASSQSLTSRADTQYF.

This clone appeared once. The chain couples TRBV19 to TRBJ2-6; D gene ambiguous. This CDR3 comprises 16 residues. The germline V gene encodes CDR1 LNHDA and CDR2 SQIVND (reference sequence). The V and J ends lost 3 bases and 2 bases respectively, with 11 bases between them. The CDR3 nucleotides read TGTGCCAGTAGTATTGGTGGTCAGGCTGGGGCCAACGTCCTGACTTTC. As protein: CASSIGGQAGANVLTF.

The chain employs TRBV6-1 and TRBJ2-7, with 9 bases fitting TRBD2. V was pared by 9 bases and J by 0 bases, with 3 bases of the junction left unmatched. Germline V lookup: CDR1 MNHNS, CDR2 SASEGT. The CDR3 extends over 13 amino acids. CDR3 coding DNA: TGTGCCAGTGGGACTAGCTACTCCTACGAGCAGTACTTC. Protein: CASGTSYSYEQYF.

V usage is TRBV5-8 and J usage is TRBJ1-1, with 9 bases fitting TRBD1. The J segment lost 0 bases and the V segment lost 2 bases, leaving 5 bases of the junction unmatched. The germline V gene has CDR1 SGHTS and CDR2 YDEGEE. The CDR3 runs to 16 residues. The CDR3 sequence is CASSFGTGSLNTEAFF. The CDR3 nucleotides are TGTGCCAGCAGCTTTGGGACAGGGAGCCTGAACACTGAAGCTTTCTTT. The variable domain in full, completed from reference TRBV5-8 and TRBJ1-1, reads EAGVTQSPTHLIKTRGQQATLRCSPISGHTSVYWYQQALGLGLQFLLWYDEGEERNRGNFPPRFSGRQFPNYSSELNVNALELEDSALYLCASSFGTGSLNTEAFFGQGTRLTVV.

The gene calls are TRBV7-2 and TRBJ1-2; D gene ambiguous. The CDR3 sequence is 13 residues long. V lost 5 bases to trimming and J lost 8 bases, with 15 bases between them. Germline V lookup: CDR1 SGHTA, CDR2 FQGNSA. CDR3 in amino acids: CASSKDSQYGYTF. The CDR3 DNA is TGTGCCAGCAGCAAAGATAGCCAGTACGGCTACACCTTC. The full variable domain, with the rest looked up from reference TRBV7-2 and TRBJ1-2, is GAGVSQSPSNKVTEKGKDVELRCDPISGHTALYWYRQSLGQGLEFLIYFQGNSAPDKSGLPSDRFSAERTGGSVSTLTIQRTQQEDSAVYLCASSKDSQYGYTFGSGTRLTVV.

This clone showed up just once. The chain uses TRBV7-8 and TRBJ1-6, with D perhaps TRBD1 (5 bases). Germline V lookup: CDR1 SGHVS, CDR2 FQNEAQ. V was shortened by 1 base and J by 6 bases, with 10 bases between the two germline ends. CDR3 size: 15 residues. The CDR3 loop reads CASSLVSGFNSPLHF. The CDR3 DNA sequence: TGTGCCAGCAGCTTAGTATCAGGGTTTAATTCACCCCTCCACTTT. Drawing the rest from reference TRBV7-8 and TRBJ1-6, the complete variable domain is GAGVSQSPRYKVAKRGQDVALRCDPISGHVSLFWYQQALGQGPEFLTYFQNEAQLDKSGLPSDRFFAERPEGSVSTLKIQRTQQEDSAVYLCASSLVSGFNSPLHFGNGTRLTVT.

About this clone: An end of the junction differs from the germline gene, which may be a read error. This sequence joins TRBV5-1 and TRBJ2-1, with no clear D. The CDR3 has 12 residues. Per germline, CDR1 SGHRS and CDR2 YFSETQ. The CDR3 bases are TGCGCCAGCAGCTTGGCCTATAATGAGCAGTTCTTC. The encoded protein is CASSLAYNEQFF.

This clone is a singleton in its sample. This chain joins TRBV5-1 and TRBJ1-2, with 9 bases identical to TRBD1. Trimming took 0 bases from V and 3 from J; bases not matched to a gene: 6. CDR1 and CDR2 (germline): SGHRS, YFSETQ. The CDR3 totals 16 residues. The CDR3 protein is CASSLGTGENYYGYTF. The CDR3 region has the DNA TGCGCCAGCAGCTTGGGGACAGGGGAGAACTACTATGGCTACACCTTC.

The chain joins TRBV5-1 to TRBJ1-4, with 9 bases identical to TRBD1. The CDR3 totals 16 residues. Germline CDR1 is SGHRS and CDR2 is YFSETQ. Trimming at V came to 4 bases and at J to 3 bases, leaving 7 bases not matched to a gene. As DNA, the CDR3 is TGCGCCAGCAGCCAAATACAGGGGGCTGCTAATGAAAAACTGTTTTTT. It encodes CASSQIQGAANEKLFF.

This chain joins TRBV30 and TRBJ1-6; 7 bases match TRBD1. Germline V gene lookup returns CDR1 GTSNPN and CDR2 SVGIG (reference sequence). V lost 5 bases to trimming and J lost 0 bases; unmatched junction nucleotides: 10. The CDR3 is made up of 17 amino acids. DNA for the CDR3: TGTGCCTGGGCCAGGAAAAGGGGGCTCTCCTATAATTCACCCCTCCACTTT. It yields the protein CAWARKRGLSYNSPLHF.

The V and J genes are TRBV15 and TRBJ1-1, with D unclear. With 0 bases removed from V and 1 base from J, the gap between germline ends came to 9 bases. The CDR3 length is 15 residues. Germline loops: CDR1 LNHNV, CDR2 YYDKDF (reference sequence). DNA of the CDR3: TGTGCCACCAGCAGAGATCCCTTATCGAACACTGAAGCTTTCTTT. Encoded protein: CATSRDPLSNTEAFF.

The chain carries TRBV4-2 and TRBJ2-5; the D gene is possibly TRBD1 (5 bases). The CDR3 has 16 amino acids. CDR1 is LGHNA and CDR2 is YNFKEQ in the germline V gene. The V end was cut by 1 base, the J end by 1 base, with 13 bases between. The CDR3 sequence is CASSQGSETAQETQYF. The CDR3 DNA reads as TGTGCCAGCAGCCAAGGTTCCGAGACAGCCCAAGAGACCCAGTACTTC.

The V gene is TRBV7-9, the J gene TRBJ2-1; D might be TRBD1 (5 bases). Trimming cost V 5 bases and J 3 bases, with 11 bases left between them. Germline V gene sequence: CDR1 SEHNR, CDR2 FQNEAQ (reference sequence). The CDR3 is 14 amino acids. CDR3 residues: CASSGGRDYNEQFF. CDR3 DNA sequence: TGTGCCAGCAGCGGCGGCAGGGACTACAATGAGCAGTTCTTC.

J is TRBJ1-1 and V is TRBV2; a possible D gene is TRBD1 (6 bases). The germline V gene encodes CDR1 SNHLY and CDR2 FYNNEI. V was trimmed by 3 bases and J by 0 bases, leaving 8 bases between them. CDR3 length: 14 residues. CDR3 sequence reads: CASSEQGMNTEAFF. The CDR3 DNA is TGTGCCAGCAGTGAGCAGGGGATGAACACTGAAGCTTTCTTT.